The 29 T cell receptor beta chains below all came from one sample that was sequenced in a study of beta chain features in type 1 diabetes. Expressed TCRB transcripts were sequenced because the isolated RNA had all been reverse transcribed beforehand. Method: immunoSEQ multiplex PCR; TCRdb's copy keeps in-frame clones and lacks some. The sample carries roughly 700,000 clones, about an eighth recorded once. Study-wide results and caveats: Moderately but significantly shorter TCRB CDR3s were found in Type 1 diabetes patients in all four CD4+ subsets.

Antigens for these TCRs are unknown. Specimen: naive CD4+ T cells from blood. These TCRs come from a man between 18 and 35 years old with type 1 diabetes.

The chain links TRBV30 to TRBJ2-7, with TRBD1 identical over 8 bases. V was pared by 4 bases and J by 3 bases, with 11 bases of the junction left unmatched. Looked up from germline, CDR1 is GTSNPN and CDR2 is SVGIG (reference sequence). The CDR3 has 15 amino acids. The CDR3 reads CAWIFDRGGIYEQYF. In DNA form, the CDR3 reads TGTGCCTGGATCTTCGACAGGGGAGGTATCTACGAGCAGTACTTC. The entire variable domain, with the rest obtained from reference TRBV30 and TRBJ2-7, is as follows: SQTIHQWPATLVQPVGSPLSLECTVEGTSNPNLYWYRQAAGRGLQLLFYSVGIGQISSEVPQNLSASRPQDRQFILSSKKLLLSDSGFYLCAWIFDRGGIYEQYFGPGTRLTVT.

The CDR3 bases are TGTGCCAGCAGCTCCGGGACAGGCGTGACCTTC. Translation gives CASSSGTGVTF. The rearrangement uses TRBV7-9 and TRBJ1-2; 8 bases fit TRBD1. The CDR3 covers 11 residues. J was trimmed by 14 bases and V by 4 bases; bases with no gene match: 6. Germline V gene data show CDR1 as SEHNR and CDR2 as FQNEAQ (reference sequence).

This clone was detected a few times. The chain couples TRBV6-5 to TRBJ1-2, with 8 bases aligning to TRBD1. Germline-derived CDR1 and CDR2 are MNHEY and SVGAGI. V was pared by 6 bases and J by 12 bases, with 12 bases of the junction left unmatched. The CDR3 loop spans 13 amino acids. The CDR3: CASRLGQGFSNTF. CDR3 in DNA: TGTGCCAGCAGACTAGGACAGGGTTTTTCCAACACCTTC.

V is TRBV9 and J is TRBJ1-2, with D perhaps matching TRBD1 (5 bases). CDR3 size: 13 residues. The V end was cut by 2 bases, the J end by 4 bases, with 9 bases between. CDR1 is SGDLS and CDR2 is YYNGEE in the germline V gene. Here the CDR3 reads CASSVITGYGYTF. CDR3 nucleotides: TGTGCCAGCAGCGTTATTACAGGCTATGGCTACACCTTC.

The chain couples TRBV4-1 to TRBJ1-2, with D unresolved. The V end lost 3 bases, the J end lost 6 bases, and 8 bases lay between the germline ends. This CDR3 is 12 amino acids long. Germline lookup yields CDR1 MGHRA and CDR2 YSYEKL. DNA for the CDR3: TGCGCCAGCAGCCACACTGGGGATGGCTACACCTTC. Translated, it gives CASSHTGDGYTF.

This clone was detected only a few times. The chain is built from TRBV28 and TRBJ1-1, with D tentatively TRBD1 (5 bases). Germline V gene data show CDR1 as MDHEN and CDR2 as SYDVKM. The CDR3 runs 13 residues. Trimming cost V 10 bases and J 4 bases, with 16 bases left between them. The CDR3 reads CAIDPGWFTEAFF. DNA of the CDR3: TGTGCCATCGACCCAGGGTGGTTCACTGAAGCTTTCTTT.

In this sample, this clone turned up once. The rearrangement joins TRBV7-2 to TRBJ1-1, with unresolved D. This CDR3 has 13 residues. Germline V gene sequence: CDR1 SGHTA, CDR2 FQGNSA. V lost 5 bases and J 4 bases, leaving 11 bases between the germline ends. In DNA form, the CDR3 reads TGTGCCAGCAGCACCCTGGAGGCCACTGAAGCTTTCTTT. This translates into CASSTLEATEAFF.

The V and J genes are TRBV30 and TRBJ1-5, with D tentatively TRBD1 (5 bases). There are 14 residues in the CDR3. Trimming took 1 base from V and 0 from J, leaving 7 bases between them. Germline CDR1 reads GTSNPN; CDR2 reads SVGIG (reference sequence). The CDR3 reads CAWSGQYSNQPQHF. CDR3 in DNA: TGTGCCTGGAGTGGACAGTATAGCAATCAGCCCCAGCATTTT. The full variable domain, completed using reference TRBV30 and TRBJ1-5, is SQTIHQWPATLVQPVGSPLSLECTVEGTSNPNLYWYRQAAGRGLQLLFYSVGIGQISSEVPQNLSASRPQDRQFILSSKKLLLSDSGFYLCAWSGQYSNQPQHFGDGTRLSIL.

V gene TRBV20-1 combines with J gene TRBJ2-1; D remains unclear. CDR3 length: 10 amino acids. The germline CDR1 and CDR2 sequences are DFQATT and SNEGSKA (reference sequence). Trimming left V 1 base short and J 6 bases short, with 1 base between. The CDR3 DNA reads TGCAGTGCTAGAGTCAATGAGCAGTTCTTC. Translated, it gives CSARVNEQFF.

This clone appeared a few times. The V and J genes are TRBV6-1 and TRBJ1-1; D unclear. V was shortened by 3 bases and J by 0 bases, with 11 bases between the two germline ends. Germline CDR1 reads MNHNS; CDR2 reads SASEGT. The CDR3 covers 15 residues. The CDR3 sequence: CASSEFRRLNTEAFF. The CDR3 nucleotides are TGTGCCAGCAGTGAGTTTCGCCGGTTGAACACTGAAGCTTTCTTT.

This chain links TRBV29-1 with TRBJ2-7; 12 nucleotides line up with TRBD2. Per the germline V gene, CDR1 is SQVTM and CDR2 is ANQGSEA. CDR3 length: 14 residues. V was pared by 4 bases and J by 4 bases, with 5 bases of the junction left unmatched. The CDR3 sequence is CSVGPGLAGYEQYF. The CDR3, as DNA: TGCAGCGTTGGGCCTGGACTAGCGGGGTACGAGCAGTACTTC.

This clone appeared a few times. This rearrangement joins TRBV2 to TRBJ1-2; D may be TRBD1 (5 bases). CDR3 length: 13 amino acids. Deletions cut 10 bases from V and 0 bases from J, with 12 bases between. Germline assignment: CDR1 SNHLY and CDR2 FYNNEI. The CDR3 sequence: CATPGGANYGYTF. As DNA, the CDR3 is TGTGCCACACCCGGGGGAGCTAACTATGGCTACACCTTC. Drawing the rest from reference TRBV2 and TRBJ1-2, the complete variable domain is EPEVTQTPSHQVTQMGQEVILRCVPISNHLYFYWYRQILGQKVEFLVSFYNNEISEKSEIFDDQFSVERPDGSNFTLKIRSTKLEDSAMYFCATPGGANYGYTFGSGTRLTVV.

This clone turned up a few times. The chain links TRBV6-5 to TRBJ1-2; a weak D match, TRBD1 (6 bases). Trimming took off 1 base at V and 4 bases at J, with 10 bases between the two ends. Germline V gene data show CDR1 as MNHEY and CDR2 as SVGAGI. The CDR3 loop spans 14 amino acids. CDR3 coding DNA: TGTGCCAGCAGTTACTTAGGACAGACCTATGGCTACACCTTC. Encoded protein: CASSYLGQTYGYTF.

This clone was seen a handful of times. The same CDR3 can be traced to other DNA sequences in this sample. The chain joins TRBV7-2 to TRBJ2-5; D remains unclear. The germline V gene encodes CDR1 SGHTA and CDR2 FQGNSA. This CDR3 contains 11 residues. V gave up 1 base and J gave up 5 bases, with 2 bases separating them. DNA for the CDR3: TGTGCCAGCAGCTTAGTTGAGACCCAGTACTTC. This gives the protein CASSLVETQYF.

The chain couples TRBV6-5 to TRBJ1-3, with D possibly matching TRBD1 (5 bases). CDR3 length equals 13 residues. The V gene lost 10 bases and the J gene lost 0 bases, with 10 bases spanning the gap. CDR1 and CDR2 (germline): MNHEY, SVGAGI. CDR3 bases: TGTGCCACGCAACAGGCCTCTGGAAACACCATATATTTT. Encoded protein: CATQQASGNTIYF.

This clone was counted only a few times. V gene TRBV11-2 combines with J gene TRBJ2-1; a possible D gene is TRBD1 (5 bases). Trimming stripped 10 bases from V and 9 bases from J, with 10 bases between. Germline CDR1 SGHAT, CDR2 FQNNGV. This CDR3 is built from 10 residues. The CDR3 bases are TGTGCCACCCAAGGGGCTGAGCAGTTCTTC. Translated: CATQGAEQFF.

The sample holds a few counts of this clone. This chain links TRBV18 with TRBJ2-7; TRBD1 aligns across 7 bases. The CDR3 totals 14 residues. CDR1 and CDR2 from the germline V gene are KGHSH and LQKENI. Unmatched junction bases numbered 8, after V lost 3 bases and J lost 6 bases. The CDR3 reads CASSPGQAPGEQYF. The CDR3 region has the DNA TGTGCCAGCTCACCCGGACAGGCCCCCGGCGAGCAGTACTTC. Using reference TRBV18 and TRBJ2-7 for the parts outside the CDR3, the full variable domain is NAGVMQNPRHLVRRRGQEARLRCSPMKGHSHVYWYRQLPEEGLKFMVYLQKENIIDESGMPKERFSAEFPKEGPSILRIQQVVRGDSAAYFCASSPGQAPGEQYFGPGTRLTVT.

This clone came up a few times. This chain links TRBV11-1 with TRBJ2-5; D may be TRBD1 (6 bases). The germline gives CDR1 SGHAT, CDR2 FQDESV (reference sequence). CDR3 length equals 13 residues. The V gene lost 5 bases and the J gene lost 5 bases, with 12 bases spanning the gap. The CDR3 DNA reads TGTGCCAGCAGCCGCGGACAGTTGGAGACCCAGTACTTC. Amino acids: CASSRGQLETQYF. Looking up the rest from reference TRBV11-1 and TRBJ2-5 gives the full variable domain: EAEVAQSPRYKITEKSQAVAFWCDPISGHATLYWYRQILGQGPELLVQFQDESVVDDSQLPKDRFSAERLKGVDSTLKIQPAELGDSAMYLCASSRGQLETQYFGPGTRLLVL.

This clone was observed a handful of times. The chain recombines TRBV28 with TRBJ1-2, with 8 bases that match TRBD1. CDR1 is MDHEN and CDR2 is SYDVKM in the germline V gene. V lost 3 bases and J lost 4; bases outside the gene matches: 4. There are 14 residues in the CDR3. CDR3: CASSLTGVGYGYTF. The CDR3 DNA reads as TGTGCCAGCAGTTTGACAGGGGTTGGCTATGGCTACACCTTC.

This clone was counted between two and nine times. The chain recombines TRBV9 with TRBJ2-5, with D uncertain. Deletions cut 0 bases from V and 0 bases from J, with 12 bases between. The CDR3 loop spans 16 amino acids. The germline V gene has CDR1 SGDLS and CDR2 YYNGEE. CDR3 sequence: CASSVGPQRDQETQYF. In DNA, the CDR3 is TGTGCCAGCAGCGTAGGGCCCCAGAGAGACCAAGAGACCCAGTACTTC.

This clone was recorded a few times. CDR3 in amino acids: CATYSYSGNTIYF. As DNA, the CDR3 is TGTGCCACCTATAGTTACTCTGGAAACACCATATATTTT. This chain uses TRBV25-1 with TRBJ1-3; no reliable D call. The germline V gene has CDR1 MGHDK and CDR2 SYGVNS. Trimming shortened V by 10 bases and J by 0 bases, and 10 bases separated the two germline ends. The CDR3 covers 13 residues.

This clone has only a few counts. The chain has TRBV5-1 and TRBJ1-5; D call uncertain. CDR3 size: 16 residues. From germline, CDR1 is SGHRS and CDR2 YFSETQ. Trimming took 4 bases from V and 2 from J, leaving 16 bases between them. CDR3 DNA sequence: TGCGCCAGCAGCATGGACTCGGGTCTGGGCAATCAGCCCCAGCATTTT. This codes for CASSMDSGLGNQPQHF.

V is TRBV5-4 and J is TRBJ1-6, with 7 bases that match TRBD1. Germline V CDR1 and CDR2: SGHNT, YYREEE (reference sequence). With 1 base clipped from V and 8 bases from J, the junction kept 6 bases outside the gene matches. CDR3 length equals 15 residues. CDR3: CASSLLGTADSPLHF. CDR3 nucleotide sequence: TGTGCCAGCAGCTTGTTGGGGACAGCAGATTCACCCCTCCACTTT.

The rearrangement uses TRBV28 and TRBJ1-5, with TRBD1 matching over 7 bases. The CDR3 contains 15 residues. The J segment lost 3 bases and the V segment lost 2 bases, leaving 4 bases of the junction unmatched. The germline gives CDR1 MDHEN, CDR2 SYDVKM. CDR3 amino acids: CASSLGDRANQPQHF. CDR3 in DNA: TGTGCCAGCAGTTTAGGTGACAGGGCCAATCAGCCCCAGCATTTT.

The CDR3 sequence is CASNLPGNEQYF. The CDR3 coding sequence is TGTGCCAGCAACCTTCCCGGGAACGAGCAGTACTTC. The chain combines TRBV28 with TRBJ2-7; tentative D call: TRBD2 (5 bases). This CDR3 has 12 residues. CDR1 is MDHEN and CDR2 is SYDVKM in the germline V gene. Trimming stripped 7 bases from V and 5 bases from J, with 12 bases between.

The rearrangement uses TRBV5-4 and TRBJ2-2; TRBD2 matches 7 bases. The CDR3 is 16 amino acids. CDR1 is SGHNT, CDR2 YYREEE, per germline (reference sequence). Trimming removed 0 bases from V and 1 base from J; junction bases left unmatched: 3. The CDR3 region has the DNA TGTGCCAGCAGCTTGGCCGGCGGGGGGAACACCGGGGAGCTGTTTTTT. As protein: CASSLAGGGNTGELFF.

This clone was seen more than once but under ten times. This sequence joins TRBV7-9 and TRBJ2-6; D is undetermined. The V and J ends lost 5 bases and 0 bases respectively, with 5 bases between them. The germline V gene has CDR1 SEHNR and CDR2 FQNEAQ (reference sequence). This CDR3 region has 14 residues. This CDR3 reads CASSRSSGANVLTF. The CDR3 DNA reads TGTGCCAGCAGCCGGAGCTCTGGGGCCAACGTCCTGACTTTC.

This clone has a handful of counts. This CDR3 reads CASQGGQRIGIQYF. In nucleotides, the CDR3 is TGTGCCAGCCAAGGGGGGCAGCGGATTGGGATTCAGTACTTC. V and J are TRBV28 and TRBJ2-4, with D perhaps TRBD1 or TRBD2 (6 bases each). The CDR3 has 14 amino acids. V was cut by 8 bases and J by 10 bases, with 21 bases left in between. The germline V gene has CDR1 MDHEN and CDR2 SYDVKM.

The chain uses TRBV7-8 and TRBJ1-2, with 7 bases matching TRBD1. CDR3 length equals 17 residues. The germline gives CDR1 SGHVS, CDR2 FQNEAQ. The V gene end was trimmed by 1 base and the J gene end by 1 base; junction bases not matched to a gene: 9. DNA for the CDR3: TGTGCCAGCAGCTTAGTAGGGGGCCTAGGGAGTAACTATGGCTACACCTTC. Translation gives CASSLVGGLGSNYGYTF.